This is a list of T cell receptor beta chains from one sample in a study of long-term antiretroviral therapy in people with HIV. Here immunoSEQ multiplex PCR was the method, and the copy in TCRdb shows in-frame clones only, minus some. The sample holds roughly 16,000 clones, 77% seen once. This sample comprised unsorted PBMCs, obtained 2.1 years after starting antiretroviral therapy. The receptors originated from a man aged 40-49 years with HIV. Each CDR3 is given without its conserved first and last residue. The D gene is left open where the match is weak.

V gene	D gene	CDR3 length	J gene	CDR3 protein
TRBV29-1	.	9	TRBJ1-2	SVLTLYGYT
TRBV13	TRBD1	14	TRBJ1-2	ASSLGGTVGIGGYT
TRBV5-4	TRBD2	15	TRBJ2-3	ASRPWTSGGGTDTQY
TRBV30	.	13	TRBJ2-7	AWRGEAGNVYEQY
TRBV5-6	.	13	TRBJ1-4	ASSLRRGFNEKLF
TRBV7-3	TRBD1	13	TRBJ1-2	ASSLGQGAHYGYT
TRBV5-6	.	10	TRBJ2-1	ASSLTTDEQF
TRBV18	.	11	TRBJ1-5	ASSPAPDQPQH
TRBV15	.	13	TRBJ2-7	ATSRDLIGAYEQY
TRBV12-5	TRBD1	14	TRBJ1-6	ASGPQGAPYNSPLH
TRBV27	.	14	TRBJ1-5	ASRPDRRALNQPQH
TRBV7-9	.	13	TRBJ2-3	ASSSSGGSTDTQY
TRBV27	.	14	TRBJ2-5	ASSYRQGGIQETQY
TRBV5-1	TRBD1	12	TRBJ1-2	ASSFGGPTGGYT
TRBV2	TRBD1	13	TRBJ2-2	ASSETGANTGELF
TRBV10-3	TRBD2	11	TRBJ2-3	ATNSGGTDTQY
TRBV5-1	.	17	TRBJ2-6	ASSFYPADLTSGANVLT
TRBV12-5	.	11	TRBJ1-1	ASGLVQNTEAF
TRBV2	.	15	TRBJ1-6	ASDSHRVGWGYSPLH
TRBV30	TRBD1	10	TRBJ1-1	ACQTGDTEAF
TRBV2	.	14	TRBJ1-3	ASTLQVLDSGNTIY
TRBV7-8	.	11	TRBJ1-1	ASSPWQGTEAF
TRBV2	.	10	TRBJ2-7	ASRGGIYEQY
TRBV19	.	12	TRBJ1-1	ASSITSGSTEAF
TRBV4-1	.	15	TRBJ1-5	ASSQGLRKGNNQPQH
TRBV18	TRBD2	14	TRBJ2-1	ASSPPLAGTYNEQF
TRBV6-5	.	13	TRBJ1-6	ASSTLYSANSPLH
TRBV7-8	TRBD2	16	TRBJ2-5	ASSLNTRGTIREETQY
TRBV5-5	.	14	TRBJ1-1	ASSSVDWTENTEAF
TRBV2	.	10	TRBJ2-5	ASNAQGMTQY
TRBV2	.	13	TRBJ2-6	ASRPLKSGANVLT
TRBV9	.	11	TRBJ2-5	ASSLGLQETQY
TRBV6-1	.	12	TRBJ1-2	ASSITSGYYGYT
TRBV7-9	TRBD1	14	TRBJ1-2	ASSLAVGQGLYGYT
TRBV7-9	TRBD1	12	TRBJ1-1	ASSLQGGTTEAF
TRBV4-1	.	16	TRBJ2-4	ASSRGGSSEGAKNIQY
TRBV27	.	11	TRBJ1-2	ASSLTSNYGYT
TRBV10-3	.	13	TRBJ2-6	AIRTVFSGANVLT
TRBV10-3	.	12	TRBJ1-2	AISESEELYGYT